These 8 T cell receptor beta chains share one sample of origin, sequenced in a study of graft-versus-host responses after intestinal transplantation. TCRdb keeps only in-frame clones here, not all; method: immunoSEQ multiplex PCR. Among about 23,000 clones listed, roughly 90% were seen once. The sample was PBMCs, taken approximately 39 days after intestinal transplant. Receptor source: a human patient who received an intestinal transplant, so some T cells may come from the graft donor.

The chain joins TRBV15 to TRBJ1-2; D perhaps matches TRBD1 (6 bases). The CDR3 totals 13 residues. Germline values: CDR1 LNHNV, CDR2 YYDKDF (reference sequence). V shed 1 base and J shed 6 bases, with 9 bases lying between them. CDR3 nucleotide sequence: TGTGCCACCAGCAGAGCGGGGGGCGATGGCTACACCTTC. Its protein product is CATSRAGGDGYTF.

The chain carries TRBV4-2 and TRBJ2-5; the match to TRBD2 covers 13 bases. The J call is in doubt because the DNA end fits TRBJ2-7 better. The CDR3 runs to 16 residues. Germline values: CDR1 LGHNA, CDR2 YNFKEQ. The CDR3, as DNA: TGTGCCAGCAGCCAAGGGACTAGCGGGAGAGGTTACGAGCAGTACTTC. Its translation is CASSQGTSGRGYEQYF.

The chain carries TRBV28 and TRBJ1-1; D is undetermined. The CDR3 loop spans 15 amino acids. The V gene's germline CDR1 is MDHEN and CDR2 SYDVKM. Trimming pared 6 bases from V and 0 bases from J, leaving 14 bases between. The DNA of the CDR3 is TGTGCCAGCAGCTATTACCAGTTCATGAACACTGAAGCTTTCTTT. This encodes CASSYYQFMNTEAFF.

V usage is TRBV11-2 and J usage is TRBJ2-7; D is perhaps TRBD1 (6 bases). The V and J ends lost 8 bases and 3 bases respectively, with 20 bases between them. CDR1 is SGHAT and CDR2 is FQNNGV in the germline V gene. This CDR3 has 15 amino acids. The CDR3 region has the DNA TGTGCCAGCGGACCATTAACAGGGATAAGCTACGAGCAGTACTTC. Amino acid sequence: CASGPLTGISYEQYF.

The CDR3, as DNA: TGTGCCAGCATTTATGGGGGCTTCATGAACACTGAAGCTTTCTTT. Encoded protein: CASIYGGFMNTEAFF. The chain carries TRBV6-1 and TRBJ1-1, with D perhaps TRBD1 (6 bases). Germline-derived CDR1 and CDR2 are MNHNS and SASEGT. Trimming removed 7 bases at V and 0 bases at J, with 15 bases between. The CDR3 has 15 residues.

This clone was picked up one time. The rearrangement joins TRBV29-1 to TRBJ2-1; 9 bases align to TRBD2. Per the germline V gene, CDR1 is SQVTM and CDR2 is ANQGSEA. V lost 6 bases and J lost 6; bases outside the gene matches: 15. The CDR3 extends over 16 amino acids. For the CDR3, the DNA is TGCAGCGTGTCTCCTCGTAGCGGGAGTCTCTCCAATGAGCAGTTCTTC. Translating it yields CSVSPRSGSLSNEQFF.

V and J are TRBV4-1 and TRBJ2-5, with TRBD1 as a possible D gene (5 bases). Gene TRBJ2-7 matches the end of the DNA better, so the J call may be wrong. The V gene's germline CDR1 is MGHRA and CDR2 YSYEKL. There are 14 residues in the CDR3. DNA of the CDR3: TGCGCCAGCAGCCACCAGGGTATGCAGAACGAGCAGTACTTC. Translated: CASSHQGMQNEQYF.

Only one count was recorded for this clone. The chain uses TRBV23-1 and TRBJ2-7; the D gene could be TRBD1 or TRBD2 (6 bases each). TRBV23-1 is an open reading frame, and its role is uncertain. The V end was cut by 6 bases, the J end by 5 bases, with 14 bases between. This CDR3 spans 13 amino acids. CDR3 in DNA: TGCGCCAGCAGCGTCGAGGGGGGCGACGAGCAGTACTTC. Amino acids: CASSVEGGDEQYF.